The rows below give T cell receptor beta chains drawn from one sample of a study of blood T cell repertoires in COVID-19. Sequencing used immunoSEQ multiplex PCR; TCRdb keeps in-frame clones, though not all of them. This sample has about 360,000 clones, with roughly 87% found just once. Sequenced: PBMCs or T cells enriched from blood (not recorded which). The origin of the receptors is a woman aged 40-49 years with acute COVID-19. Each CDR3 is given with its conserved first and last residue. Each record gives: V gene, CDR3 length, J gene, clone size, D gene, CDR3 DNA, CDR3 protein. D genes are given only for firm matches. Only part of the rows carry a size: once, few, many, or a class if the clone is expanded.

TRBV18	18	TRBJ2-7	.	TRBD2	TGTGCCAGCTCACCACCGGGAGCTTCGCGGGGGGGCCGCTACGAGCAGTACTTC	CASSPPGASRGGRYEQYF
TRBV7-9	15	TRBJ1-1	.	.	TGTGCCAGCAGCCCCGGGAGGGAATTGGGCACTGAAGCTTTCTTT	CASSPGRELGTEAFF
TRBV2	16	TRBJ2-1	.	.	TGTGCCAGCAGACCTACCATTCAGGGGGGTTACAATGAGCAGTTCTTC	CASRPTIQGGYNEQFF
TRBV5-1	14	TRBJ1-1	.	TRBD1	TGCGCCAGCAGTCAGACAGGGTGGTCAACTGAAGCTTTCTTT	CASSQTGWSTEAFF
TRBV2	14	TRBJ1-5	.	.	TGTGCCAGCAGTGAGTCGGACATTTCTCAGCCCCAGCATTTT	CASSESDISQPQHF
TRBV29-1	14	TRBJ1-2	few	TRBD1	TGCAGCGTTTCGACCGGGACAGGGAACTATGGCTACACCTTC	CSVSTGTGNYGYTF
TRBV25-1	13	TRBJ2-1	.	.	TGTGCCAGCAGTGAGACAGGGAGGAATGAGCAGTTCTTC	CASSETGRNEQFF
TRBV5-1	15	TRBJ1-5	.	.	TGCGCCAGCAGCCCGATTTTGGGGGCTGATCAGCCCCAGCATTTT	CASSPILGADQPQHF
TRBV18	15	TRBJ2-2	.	TRBD1	TGTGCCAGCTCACTGGACAGGGGTCTGACCGGGGAGCTGTTTTTT	CASSLDRGLTGELFF
TRBV30	14	TRBJ1-3	.	.	TGTGCCTGGAGAAGGGGGGGCTCTGGAAACACCATATATTTT	CAWRRGGSGNTIYF
TRBV5-1	16	TRBJ2-2	few	TRBD2	TGCGCCAGCAGCTTGCGCGGGGGGGCCAACACCGGGGAGCTGTTTTTT	CASSLRGGANTGELFF
TRBV6-5	15	TRBJ2-5	.	.	TGTGCCAGCAGTTTGACCGAAGGACAACAAGAGACCCAGTACTTC	CASSLTEGQQETQYF
TRBV5-6	11	TRBJ2-7	few	.	TGTGCCAGCAGCTCCCGCAGTGAGCAGTACTTC	CASSSRSEQYF
TRBV19	17	TRBJ1-1	.	TRBD1	TGTGCCAGTAGTATGGACAGGGAAAGGGGGGTGTACACTGAAGCTTTCTTT	CASSMDRERGVYTEAFF
TRBV15	14	TRBJ1-5	once	.	TGTGCCACCAGCAGAGAGGGCTTCAATCAGCCCCAGCATTTT	CATSREGFNQPQHF
TRBV7-6	15	TRBJ2-7	.	TRBD1	TGTGCCAGCAGCTCCGGGGTGCAGGGGGCCTACGAGCAGTACTTC	CASSSGVQGAYEQYF
TRBV4-2	16	TRBJ2-7	once	.	TGTGCCAGCAGCCAAGATTTCACAGTGAGCTCCTACGAGCAGTACTTC	CASSQDFTVSSYEQYF
TRBV9	13	TRBJ2-7	.	.	TGTGCCAGCAGCGTAGATCTGGGGGGCGAGCAGTACTTC	CASSVDLGGEQYF
TRBV19	14	TRBJ1-1	.	TRBD1	TGTGCCAGTAGGGAAGAATGGACAGGCACTGAAGCTTTCTTT	CASREEWTGTEAFF
TRBV5-6	16	TRBJ2-3	once	.	TGTGCCAGCAGCTCGCTAGCTACACCGTTCCCAGATACGCAGTATTTT	CASSSLATPFPDTQYF
TRBV5-1	13	TRBJ1-1	.	.	TGCGCCAGCAGCTCACAGGTGAACACTGAAGCTTTCTTT	CASSSQVNTEAFF
TRBV6-5	13	TRBJ1-1	.	TRBD1	TGTGCCAGCAGTTTACAGGGGCCCGTAAAGGCTTTCTTT	CASSLQGPVKAFF
TRBV18	16	TRBJ1-4	.	.	TGTGCCAGCTCACCCAGGAGGGCAGACACTAATGAAAAACTGTTTTTT	CASSPRRADTNEKLFF
TRBV29-1	12	TRBJ2-1	.	.	TGCAGCGTTGAGACAGGACACAATGAGCAGTTCTTC	CSVETGHNEQFF
TRBV7-8	13	TRBJ1-1	.	.	TGTGCCAGCATTGGCAACCCGAACACTGAAGCTTTCTTT	CASIGNPNTEAFF
TRBV6-5	15	TRBJ1-4	.	TRBD1	TGTGCCAGCAGTATTCAGACAGGGGTTTCTGAAAAACTGTTTTTT	CASSIQTGVSEKLFF
TRBV15	17	TRBJ1-5	.	TRBD1	TGTGCCACCAGCAGAGATCTTTTGGACAGGACGTATCAGCCCCAGCATTTT	CATSRDLLDRTYQPQHF
TRBV4-1	16	TRBJ2-3	once	TRBD2	TGCGCCAGCAGCGAGGGGACTAGCGGGGGGACAGATACGCAGTATTTT	CASSEGTSGGTDTQYF
TRBV20-1	13	TRBJ1-2	once	.	TGCAGTGCTAGTGGTGGTTTTCACGGTGGCTACACCTTC	CSASGGFHGGYTF
TRBV19	13	TRBJ2-2	.	.	TGTGCCAGTAGTTCCACAGGAGCCGGGGAGCTGTTTTTT	CASSSTGAGELFF
TRBV3-1/TRBV3-2	18	TRBJ2-1	.	TRBD1	TGTGCCAGCAGCCAAACCGGCCTCCGGGACAGGGGGAACAATGAGCAGTTCTTC	CASSQTGLRDRGNNEQFF
TRBV19	16	TRBJ2-1	.	TRBD2	TGTGCCAGTACGACCAGCGGGGGGGCCACCTACAATGAGCAGTTCTTC	CASTTSGGATYNEQFF
TRBV12-3/TRBV12-4	12	TRBJ1-1	.	.	TGTGCCAGCAGACGGGAGGGCACTGAAGCTTTCTTT	CASRREGTEAFF
TRBV5-1	15	TRBJ1-2	.	TRBD1	TGCGCCAGCAGCTTGGTGGGACAGAGGCGGACGGGCTACACCTTC	CASSLVGQRRTGYTF
TRBV11-3	15	TRBJ1-4	.	.	TGTGCCAGCAGCTTAGAGGCTGCAACTAATGAAAAACTGTTTTTT	CASSLEAATNEKLFF
TRBV5-1	14	TRBJ1-1	.	TRBD1	TGCGCCAGCAGCTTCGGGACAGGGGGCACTGAAGCTTTCTTT	CASSFGTGGTEAFF
TRBV5-1	14	TRBJ1-1	.	TRBD1	TGCGCCAGCAGCCCAGGGACAGGGAACACTGAAGCTTTCTTT	CASSPGTGNTEAFF
TRBV29-1	12	TRBJ1-1	.	TRBD1	TGCAGCGTGTACAGGGGTGGATCTGAAGCTTTCTTT	CSVYRGGSEAFF
TRBV11-2	14	TRBJ1-1	.	.	TGTGCCAGCAGCCTTGCGGGGGATTGGACTGAAGCTTTCTTT	CASSLAGDWTEAFF
TRBV4-2	16	TRBJ1-4	.	.	TGTGCCAGCAGCCAAGATTGGGCAGAAACTAATGAAAAACTGTTTTTT	CASSQDWAETNEKLFF
TRBV30	14	TRBJ2-7	few	.	TGTGCCTGGAGTAGTGGGTCCCTGGGAGACGAGCAGTACTTC	CAWSSGSLGDEQYF
TRBV5-1	11	TRBJ1-1	.	.	TGCGCCAGCAAAGGGGGAGCTGAAGCTTTCTTT	CASKGGAEAFF
TRBV6-1	14	TRBJ1-1	.	TRBD1	TGTGCCAGCAGTGAACGGGACAGGGGTCCTGAAGCTTTCTTT	CASSERDRGPEAFF
TRBV3-1/TRBV3-2	14	TRBJ1-3	.	.	TGTGCCAGCACCCTACTCGGGACTGGAAACACCATATATTTT	CASTLLGTGNTIYF
TRBV30	12	TRBJ2-7	.	.	TGTGCCTGGAGTGTATCAGGATACGAGCAGTACTTC	CAWSVSGYEQYF
TRBV4-1	15	TRBJ1-2	few	.	TGCGCCAGCAGCCAAGAAAGGGCGGAGGCTAGGGGCTACACCTTC	CASSQERAEARGYTF
TRBV3-1/TRBV3-2	15	TRBJ2-1	.	.	TGTGCCAGCAGCCAGGAGGGAGTGAGCTACAATGAGCAGTTCTTC	CASSQEGVSYNEQFF
TRBV6-5	15	TRBJ1-5	.	TRBD1	TGTGCCAGCACTCCGGGACAGGTAGGGGATCAGCCCCAGCATTTT	CASTPGQVGDQPQHF
TRBV30	11	TRBJ2-1	.	.	TGTGCCTGGAGTGTTAACAATGAGCAGTTCTTC	CAWSVNNEQFF
TRBV30	14	TRBJ2-1	once	.	TGTGCCTGGCGGGACGGGCTAGCGTCGAATGAGCAGTTCTTC	CAWRDGLASNEQFF
TRBV6-5	15	TRBJ2-1	once	.	TGTGCCAGCAGCCCAAGGTGGCAGGGAAACAATGAGCAGTTCTTC	CASSPRWQGNNEQFF
TRBV4-1	16	TRBJ2-3	.	TRBD1	TGCGCCAGCAGCCTGAGTATACGACAGGGGACAGATACGCAGTATTTT	CASSLSIRQGTDTQYF
TRBV12-3/TRBV12-4	13	TRBJ2-2	.	.	TGTGCCAGCAGGCCCAGGAGGGCCGGGGAGCTGTTTTTT	CASRPRRAGELFF
TRBV24-1	13	TRBJ2-7	.	.	TGTGCCACCAGTGATGGGGGACTTTACGAGCAGTACTTC	CATSDGGLYEQYF
TRBV3-1/TRBV3-2	15	TRBJ1-2	.	TRBD1	TGTGCCAGCAGCCAAGATCCAGGGGGAAACTATGGCTACACCTTC	CASSQDPGGNYGYTF
TRBV5-4	15	TRBJ2-2	.	.	TGTGCCAGCAGCTCCCAGGACAGATTCACCGGGGAGCTGTTTTTT	CASSSQDRFTGELFF
TRBV2	13	TRBJ2-1	.	.	TGTGCCAGCAGTGAAAGGAGGGGGGGTGAGCAGTTCTTC	CASSERRGGEQFF